Below are 21 T cell receptor beta chains sequenced from a single sample in a study of identical twins. Via MiXCR, TCRdb re-called the 5' RACE reads, giving one row per CDR3 protein. The sample gives approximately 260,000 distinct CDR3 sequences, over 11% of which show up once; approximately 8.2% is in the top ten. Sequencing used memory (CD45RO+) T cells sorted from blood. The receptors shown here come from a woman aged 18 to 35 in good health.

In this sample, this clonotype turned up a few times. The gene calls are TRBV2 and TRBJ2-2; D possibly matches TRBD1 or TRBD2 (6 bases each). V shed 5 bases and J shed 2 bases, with 12 bases lying between them. This CDR3 is built from 15 residues. Germline V gene sequence: CDR1 SNHLY, CDR2 FYNNEI. CDR3 sequence reads: CASSQQGGNTGELFF. The CDR3 region has the DNA TGTGCCAGCAGTCAACAGGGAGGAAACACCGGGGAGCTGTTTTTT.

A few counts support this clonotype. The chain joins TRBV7-9 to TRBJ2-1, with a weak D call TRBD1 (5 bases). In germline, CDR1 is SEHNR, CDR2 FQNEAQ (reference sequence). There are 11 residues in the CDR3. Trimming removed 5 bases from V and 9 bases from J, with 8 bases in between. The CDR3 coding sequence is TGTGCCAGCAGCCCTAGGGGTGAGCAGTTCTTC. This sequence encodes CASSPRGEQFF.

This clonotype turned up a few times. V gene TRBV6-5 combines with J gene TRBJ2-7, with a weak D call TRBD1 (5 bases). Germline lookup yields CDR1 MNHEY and CDR2 SVGAGI. V lost 2 bases and J 4 bases, leaving 15 bases between the germline ends. This CDR3 comprises 15 residues. The CDR3 DNA reads TGTGCCAGCAGTTACCTACAGGTTACCTATTACGAGCAGTACTTC. Amino acid sequence: CASSYLQVTYYEQYF.

This clonotype was seen ten or more times. The rearrangement uses TRBV20-1 and TRBJ2-1, with D maybe TRBD1 (7 bases). The CDR3 runs 13 residues. The ends were cut back, 3 bases at V and 6 bases at J, with 12 bases in the middle. CDR1 is DFQATT, CDR2 SNEGSKA, per germline (reference sequence). The CDR3 loop is CSASPGGGNEQFF. In DNA, the CDR3 is TGCAGTGCTAGTCCAGGGGGAGGCAATGAGCAGTTCTTC.

The chain recombines TRBV6-5 with TRBJ2-7; D could derive from TRBD1 or TRBD2 (6 bases each). V dropped 2 bases and J dropped 5 bases, with 22 bases sitting between them. Germline V CDR1 and CDR2: MNHEY, SVGAGI. The CDR3 has 17 residues. Here the CDR3 DNA reads TGTGCCAGCAGTTACCGGCGGCCCAAGGGGGGTTTCAACGAGCAGTACTTC. Its translation is CASSYRRPKGGFNEQYF.

This clonotype was counted a few times. The CDR3 DNA follows: TGCGCCAGCAGCTTGGGGACAGAAGGACTTGATGGCTACACCTTC. Translating it yields CASSLGTEGLDGYTF. V usage is TRBV5-1 and J usage is TRBJ1-2; tentative D call: TRBD1 (6 bases). The CDR3 contains 15 residues. V dropped 0 bases and J dropped 6 bases, with 15 bases sitting between them. The germline gives CDR1 SGHRS, CDR2 YFSETQ. Looking up the rest from reference TRBV5-1 and TRBJ1-2 gives the full variable domain: KAGVTQTPRYLIKTRGQQVTLSCSPISGHRSVSWYQQTPGQGLQFLFEYFSETQRNKGNFPGRFSGRQFSNSRSEMNVSTLELGDSALYLCASSLGTEGLDGYTFGSGTRLTVV.

The chain is built from TRBV12-3 or TRBV12-4 and TRBJ1-3; weak D call: TRBD1 (5 bases). There are 14 residues in the CDR3. Deletions cut 5 bases from V and 3 bases from J, with 11 bases between. The CDR3 DNA is TGTGCCAGCAGTCGGGGCACAGGTGGAAACACCATATATTTT. This codes for CASSRGTGGNTIYF.

This chain links TRBV11-2 with TRBJ2-1; 8 bases are shared with TRBD1. The length of the CDR3 is 17 residues. V trimming: 1 base; J trimming: 3 bases; junction bases outside the gene matches: 8. Germline-derived CDR1 and CDR2 are SGHAT and FQNNGV. In DNA, the CDR3 is TGTGCCAGCAGCTTAGTAGGGGGGACAGGCGGCTACAATGAGCAGTTCTTC. It is translated as CASSLVGGTGGYNEQFF.

This clonotype was detected a few times. The chain uses TRBV4-2 and TRBJ2-3; D not certain. V was clipped by 0 bases and J by 6 bases, with 10 bases between them. Germline-derived CDR1 and CDR2 are LGHNA and YNFKEQ. The CDR3 extends over 14 amino acids. The CDR3 protein is CASSQDVSADTQYF. In DNA, the CDR3 is TGTGCCAGCAGCCAAGATGTTTCCGCGGATACGCAGTATTTT.

This clonotype was observed at least ten times. The chain links TRBV7-2 to TRBJ2-7; D not certain. The V and J ends lost 2 bases and 2 bases respectively, with 16 bases between them. The germline V gene has CDR1 SGHTA and CDR2 FQGNSA. The CDR3 is 16 residues long. This CDR3 is CASSLNPRQVTYEQYF. The CDR3 bases are TGTGCCAGCAGCTTAAACCCAAGGCAGGTAACCTACGAGCAGTACTTC.

This chain links TRBV6-2 or TRBV6-3 with TRBJ1-5, with D possibly TRBD1 on 5 matching bases. Germline lookup yields CDR1 MNHEY and CDR2 SVGEGT. The CDR3 totals 12 residues. Trimming removed 6 bases from V and 9 bases from J, with 12 bases in between. The CDR3 loop is CASRITGGPQHF. For the CDR3, the DNA is TGTGCCAGCAGGATTACAGGAGGGCCCCAGCATTTT.

This clonotype was seen more than once but under ten times. The rearrangement links TRBV9 to TRBJ2-7; weak D call: TRBD2 (6 bases). Trimming shortened V by 3 bases and J by 3 bases, and 13 bases separated the two germline ends. This CDR3 spans 14 amino acids. Germline lookup yields CDR1 SGDLS and CDR2 YYNGEE. CDR3 bases: TGTGCCAGCAGCGGAGGGACTGACCGCTACGAGCAGTACTTC. Amino acid sequence: CASSGGTDRYEQYF. Supplemented by reference TRBV9 and TRBJ2-7, the full variable domain reads DSGVTQTPKHLITATGQRVTLRCSPRSGDLSVYWYQQSLDQGLQFLIQYYNGEERAKGNILERFSAQQFPDLHSELNLSSLELGDSALYFCASSGGTDRYEQYFGPGTRLTVT.

This clonotype was counted only a few times. This sequence joins TRBV20-1 and TRBJ1-6, with D possibly being TRBD1 (5 bases). CDR3 length: 15 residues. The V gene's germline CDR1 is DFQATT and CDR2 SNEGSKA (reference sequence). Trimming pared 1 base from V and 9 bases from J, leaving 16 bases between. In DNA form, the CDR3 reads TGCAGTGCTAGAGGGGCGGGGGACGATGGTTCACCCCTCCACTTT. The encoded protein is CSARGAGDDGSPLHF.

The rearrangement joins TRBV7-8 to TRBJ2-1; 7 nucleotides agree with TRBD2. Trimming at V came to 5 bases and at J to 4 bases, leaving 5 bases not matched to a gene. CDR1 is SGHVS and CDR2 is FQNEAQ in the germline V gene. This CDR3 spans 14 amino acids. The CDR3 sequence is CASSAGERYNEQFF. CDR3 nucleotide sequence: TGTGCCAGCAGCGCGGGAGAACGGTACAATGAGCAGTTCTTC.

A few counts support this clonotype. The CDR3, as DNA: TGCGCCAGCAGCTTTCCAGGGGAGGACGAGCAGTACTTC. Translating gives CASSFPGEDEQYF. The chain combines TRBV5-1 with TRBJ2-7; D possibly matches TRBD1 or TRBD2 (6 bases each). The germline V gene encodes CDR1 SGHRS and CDR2 YFSETQ. The CDR3 has 13 residues. Trimming removed 2 bases from V and 5 bases from J, with 11 bases in between.

This chain connects TRBV2 to TRBJ2-3, with D hard to call. This CDR3 region has 11 residues. V was shortened by 3 bases and J by 6 bases, with 4 bases between the two germline ends. The germline gives CDR1 SNHLY, CDR2 FYNNEI. The CDR3 DNA sequence: TGTGCCAGCAGTGATAGGGATACGCAGTATTTT. The encoded protein is CASSDRDTQYF.

This clonotype has ten or more counts. The rearrangement joins TRBV12-3 or TRBV12-4 to TRBJ1-5; TRBD1 matches at 7 bases. The CDR3 length is 15 residues. V gave up 7 bases and J gave up 4 bases; unmatched junction bases: 10. CDR3 protein: CASKRTGGDNQPQHF. CDR3 in DNA: TGTGCCAGCAAAAGGACAGGCGGTGATAATCAGCCCCAGCATTTT.

The rearrangement links TRBV9 to TRBJ2-7; D ambiguous. V lost 0 bases and J 3 bases, leaving 19 bases between the germline ends. CDR1 is SGDLS, CDR2 YYNGEE, per germline. The CDR3 totals 17 residues. The CDR3 reads CASSVGLTQWGIYEQYF. In DNA form, the CDR3 reads TGTGCCAGCAGCGTAGGTCTCACACAGTGGGGTATCTACGAGCAGTACTTC.

The V call is TRBV29-1, the J call TRBJ2-1, with 7 bases matching TRBD2. V was pared by 2 bases and J by 7 bases, with 17 bases of the junction left unmatched. The CDR3 has 17 amino acids. CDR1 SQVTM and CDR2 ANQGSEA come from the germline V gene. CDR3 loop: CSVEWWGRGRARNEQFF. CDR3 in DNA: TGCAGCGTTGAATGGTGGGGGAGAGGGAGGGCCAGAAATGAGCAGTTCTTC.

This clonotype has just a few counts. The chain is built from TRBV11-2 and TRBJ2-1; 10 nucleotides align to TRBD2. V gave up 6 bases and J gave up 4 bases; unmatched junction bases: 9. The CDR3 is made up of 16 amino acids. Germline V gene sequence: CDR1 SGHAT, CDR2 FQNNGV. As DNA, the CDR3 is TGTGCCAGCAGACCTCCTAGCGGGGGAATTTACAATGAGCAGTTCTTC. It codes for CASRPPSGGIYNEQFF.

This clonotype was seen only a few times. This sequence joins TRBV15 and TRBJ1-2; D gene unclear. V lost 3 bases and J 0 bases, leaving 8 bases between the germline ends. Germline-derived CDR1 and CDR2 are LNHNV and YYDKDF (reference sequence). The CDR3 length is 14 residues. The CDR3 protein is CATSRREANYGYTF. The DNA for the CDR3 is TGTGCCACCAGCAGGAGGGAAGCTAACTATGGCTACACCTTC.